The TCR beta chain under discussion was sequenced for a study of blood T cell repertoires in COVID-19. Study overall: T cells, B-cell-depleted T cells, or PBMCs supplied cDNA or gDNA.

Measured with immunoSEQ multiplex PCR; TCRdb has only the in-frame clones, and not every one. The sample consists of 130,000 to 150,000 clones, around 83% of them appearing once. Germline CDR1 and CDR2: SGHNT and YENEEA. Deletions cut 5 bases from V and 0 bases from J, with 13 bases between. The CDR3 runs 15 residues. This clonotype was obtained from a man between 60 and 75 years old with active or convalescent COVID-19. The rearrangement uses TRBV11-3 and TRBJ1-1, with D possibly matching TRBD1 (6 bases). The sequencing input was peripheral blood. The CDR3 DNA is TGTGCCAGCAGCCCCCCAGGGGTCGTGAACACTGAAGCTTTCTTT. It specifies CASSPPGVVNTEAFF.